The 5 T cell receptor beta chains presented below share a single source sample, sequenced in a study of vaccination and CD4 T cells after COVID-19. Their specific antigens are unknown. Treatment reported: roughly ten-day PBMC culture with coronavirus spike peptide pools or control peptides (ViraFEST assay). Cultured CD4+ T-cell DNA underwent Oncomine TCR Beta short-read sequencing. MiXCR, run by TCRdb on the PCR reads, gives a single entry per CDR3 protein. The sample holds 20,000 or so distinct CDR3 sequences, roughly two fifths seen once. Source: CD4+ T cells from blood, cultured in vitro, taken before SARS-CoV-2 vaccination. These receptors were taken from a human donor who had recovered from COVID-19.

This clonotype was seen only a few times. V gene TRBV6-1 combines with J gene TRBJ1-5; D unresolved. V lost 4 bases, J lost 5 bases, and 9 bases lay in between. The CDR3 sequence is 13 residues long. Germline CDR1 is MNHNS and CDR2 is SASEGT. The CDR3 region has the DNA TGTGCCAGCAGTGCGATGTGGGATCAGCCCCAGCATTTT. Its protein is CASSAMWDQPQHF.

This chain uses TRBV5-3 with TRBJ2-3; D perhaps matches TRBD1 (6 bases). TRBV5-3 is sorted into the ORF group, with uncertain function. The ends were cut back, 8 bases at V and 0 bases at J, with 16 bases in the middle. CDR3 size: 15 residues. In DNA form, the CDR3 reads TGTGCCAGCAGTGGGACAACTCATAGCACAGATACGCAGTATTTT. Its protein product is CASSGTTHSTDTQYF.

The chain couples TRBV4-1 to TRBJ1-5; 8 positions match TRBD1. The CDR3 extends over 16 amino acids. V lost 1 base and J lost 4; bases outside the gene matches: 6. Germline values: CDR1 MGHRA, CDR2 YSYEKL. CDR3 sequence reads: CASSQGGTGLNQPQHF. The CDR3 nucleotides read TGCGCCAGCAGCCAAGGTGGGACAGGCTTGAATCAGCCCCAGCATTTT.

This clonotype was detected only a few times. V gene TRBV27 combines with J gene TRBJ1-2; D call uncertain. V was trimmed by 2 bases and J by 0 bases, leaving 10 bases between them. The CDR3 length is 15 residues. Germline V CDR1 and CDR2: MNHEY, SMNVEV (reference sequence). DNA for the CDR3: TGTGCCAGCAGTTTAAGGCCAGATTCTAACTATGGCTACACCTTC. Protein sequence: CASSLRPDSNYGYTF.

The chain has TRBV3-1 and TRBJ1-6; the D is unclear. V gave up 0 bases and J gave up 10 bases, with 7 bases separating them. Germline V gives CDR1 LGHDT, CDR2 YNNKEL (reference sequence). The CDR3 is 13 residues long. The CDR3 reads CASSQDPVSPLHF. CDR3 coding DNA: TGTGCCAGCAGCCAAGATCCAGTCTCACCCCTCCACTTT.